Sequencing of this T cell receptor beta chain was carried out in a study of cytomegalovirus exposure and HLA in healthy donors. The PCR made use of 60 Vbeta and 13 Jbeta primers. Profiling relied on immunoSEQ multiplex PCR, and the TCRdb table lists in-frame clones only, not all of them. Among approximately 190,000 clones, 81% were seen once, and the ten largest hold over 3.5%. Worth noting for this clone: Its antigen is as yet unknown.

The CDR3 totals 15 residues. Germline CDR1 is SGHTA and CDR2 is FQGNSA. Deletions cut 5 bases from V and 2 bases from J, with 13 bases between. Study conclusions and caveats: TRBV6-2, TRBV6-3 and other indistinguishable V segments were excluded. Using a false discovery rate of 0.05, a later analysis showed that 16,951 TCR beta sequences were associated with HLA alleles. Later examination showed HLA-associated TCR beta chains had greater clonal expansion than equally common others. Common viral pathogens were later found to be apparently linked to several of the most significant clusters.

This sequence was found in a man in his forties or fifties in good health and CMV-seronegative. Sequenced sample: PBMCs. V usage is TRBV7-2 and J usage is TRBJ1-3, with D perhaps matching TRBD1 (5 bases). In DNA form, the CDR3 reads TGTGCCAGCAGCCTCAGGGAAGGACCTGGAAACACCATATATTTT. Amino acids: CASSLREGPGNTIYF.